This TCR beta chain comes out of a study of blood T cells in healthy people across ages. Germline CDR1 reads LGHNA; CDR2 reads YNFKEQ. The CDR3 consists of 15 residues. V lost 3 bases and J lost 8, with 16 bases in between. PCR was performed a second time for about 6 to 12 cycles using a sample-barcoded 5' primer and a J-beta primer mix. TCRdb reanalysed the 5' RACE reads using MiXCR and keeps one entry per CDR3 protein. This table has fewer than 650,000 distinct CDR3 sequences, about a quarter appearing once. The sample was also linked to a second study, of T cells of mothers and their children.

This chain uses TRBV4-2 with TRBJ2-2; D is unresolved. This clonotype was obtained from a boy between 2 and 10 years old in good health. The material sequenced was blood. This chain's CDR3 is CASSHESLGLGELFF. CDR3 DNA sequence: TGTGCCAGCAGCCACGAAAGTTTGGGGTTGGGGGAGCTGTTTTTT.